These 10 T cell receptor beta chains came from one sample sequenced in a study of T cell responses to AZD1222 COVID-19 vaccine. Method: immunoSEQ multiplex PCR; TCRdb's copy keeps in-frame clones and lacks some. The sample consists of 150,000 to 200,000 clones, approximately 90% of them appearing once. The sequences come from peripheral blood, collected 28 days after the second dose of the MenACWY control vaccine. The origin of the receptors is an adult who received the MenACWY meningococcal vaccine as a control.

The J gene is TRBJ1-2, the V gene TRBV6-5; D remains unclear. The CDR3 has 13 residues. Germline V gene sequence: CDR1 MNHEY, CDR2 SVGAGI. V dropped 0 bases and J dropped 7 bases, with 9 bases sitting between them. The CDR3 DNA follows: TGTGCCAGCAGTTACTCGAACCAGCCTGGCTACACCTTC. Translating it yields CASSYSNQPGYTF.

V and J are TRBV6-1 and TRBJ2-1; 9 bases agree with TRBD2. The CDR3 loop spans 13 amino acids. V shed 2 bases and J 12 bases; nucleotides not matched to a gene: 5. Germline V gene data show CDR1 as MNHNS and CDR2 as SASEGT. In DNA form, the CDR3 reads TGTGCCAGCAGTGAACCTAGCGGGACCTTGCAGTTCTTC. Its protein is CASSEPSGTLQFF.

The rearrangement joins TRBV12-3 or TRBV12-4 to TRBJ1-2; 9 nucleotides line up with TRBD1. CDR3 length: 13 residues. The trim removed 3 bases at V and 8 bases at J, leaving 4 bases unmatched. CDR3 protein: CASSFQDRGGYTF. The DNA of the CDR3 is TGTGCCAGCAGTTTTCAGGACAGGGGAGGCTACACCTTC.

The chain recombines TRBV6-2 or TRBV6-3 with TRBJ2-7; tentative D call: TRBD1 (6 bases). V dropped 2 bases and J dropped 5 bases, with 10 bases sitting between them. CDR1 and CDR2 (germline): MNHEY, SVGEGT. This CDR3 has 13 residues. The DNA for the CDR3 is TGTGCCAGCAGTTACCCAGGGGTCAACGAGCAGTACTTC. Amino acid sequence: CASSYPGVNEQYF.

V usage is TRBV5-1 and J usage is TRBJ2-1; TRBD2 matches at 9 bases. The CDR3 consists of 16 residues. V shed 4 bases and J 5 bases; nucleotides not matched to a gene: 10. Germline V gene data show CDR1 as SGHRS and CDR2 as YFSETQ. The CDR3 region is CASSPIGGRANNEQFF. The CDR3 bases are TGCGCCAGCAGCCCTATAGGCGGGAGGGCAAACAATGAGCAGTTCTTC.

This chain connects TRBV7-2 to TRBJ2-2; TRBD2 might be the D (5 bases). Germline V lookup: CDR1 SGHTA, CDR2 FQGNSA. V gave up 3 bases and J gave up 1 base, with 9 bases separating them. The length of the CDR3 is 15 residues. CDR3 residues: CASSLEAGNTGELFF. The CDR3 coding sequence is TGTGCCAGCAGCTTGGAGGCCGGGAACACCGGGGAGCTGTTTTTT. Combining the CDR3 with reference TRBV7-2 and TRBJ2-2 gives the whole variable domain GAGVSQSPSNKVTEKGKDVELRCDPISGHTALYWYRQSLGQGLEFLIYFQGNSAPDKSGLPSDRFSAERTGGSVSTLTIQRTQQEDSAVYLCASSLEAGNTGELFFGEGSRLTVL.

The chain combines TRBV4-2 with TRBJ1-2; 7 positions agree with TRBD1. The V gene's germline CDR1 is LGHNA and CDR2 YNFKEQ. The CDR3 has 18 residues. The V segment lost 4 bases and the J segment 0 bases; nucleotides outside the gene matches: 14. The CDR3 DNA reads as TGTGCCAGCAGCCCCCGGGGGGCAGGGGGAAAAACTAACTATGGCTACACCTTC. Amino acids: CASSPRGAGGKTNYGYTF.

The chain links TRBV28 to TRBJ1-2; 11 bases line up with TRBD1. This CDR3 has 15 residues. V lost 4 bases and J lost 3; bases outside the gene matches: 4. Germline assignment: CDR1 MDHEN and CDR2 SYDVKM. DNA of the CDR3: TGTGCCAGCAGTTGGGGGACAGGGGGGCACTATGGCTACACCTTC. Its protein product is CASSWGTGGHYGYTF.

The chain joins TRBV7-2 to TRBJ2-2, with 13 bases that match TRBD2. J gave up 5 bases and V 5 bases, and 5 bases lay outside the gene matches. The V gene's germline CDR1 is SGHTA and CDR2 FQGNSA. This CDR3 is 16 amino acids long. CDR3 in amino acids: CASSRTSGRATGELFF. CDR3 coding DNA: TGTGCCAGCAGCCGCACTAGCGGGAGGGCAACCGGGGAGCTGTTTTTT. The entire variable domain, with the rest obtained from reference TRBV7-2 and TRBJ2-2, is as follows: GAGVSQSPSNKVTEKGKDVELRCDPISGHTALYWYRQSLGQGLEFLIYFQGNSAPDKSGLPSDRFSAERTGGSVSTLTIQRTQQEDSAVYLCASSRTSGRATGELFFGEGSRLTVL.

The rearrangement joins TRBV4-1 to TRBJ2-1; 7 nucleotides agree with TRBD2. Germline trimming cut 4 bases from V and 10 bases from J; bases unmatched to any gene: 13. The germline V gene encodes CDR1 MGHRA and CDR2 YSYEKL. There are 15 residues in the CDR3. The CDR3, as DNA: TGCGCCAGCAGCCCCCCCCTAGCGGTCAGAGGAGAGCAGTTCTTC. It is translated as CASSPPLAVRGEQFF.